Listed below are T cell receptor beta chains from one sample, sequenced in a study of regulatory and conventional T cells in RAG deficiency. The repertoire was sequenced with immunoSEQ multiplex PCR; TCRdb's copy has only in-frame clones and lacks some. The sample holds some 9,000 clones; around 81% are singletons and the top ten take around a third. The data were also submitted as part of a second study, on regulatory T cells.

Sequencing used CD8+ T cells sorted from blood. The origin of the receptors is a human donor in good health. Each CDR3 is given with its conserved first and last residue. D genes are given only for firm matches. The size entry is marked missing in some rows and otherwise reads once, few, many or a size class.

V gene,clone size,D gene,J gene,CDR3 protein,CDR3 DNA
TRBV19,-,-,TRBJ1-1,CASTIGAPTMNTEAFF,TGTGCCAGTACCATTGGTGCCCCGACCATGAACACTGAAGCTTTCTTT
TRBV7-9,-,-,TRBJ2-4,CASSLAYRTAKNIQYF,TGTGCCAGCAGCTTAGCTTATAGGACAGCCAAAAACATTCAGTACTTC
TRBV4-1,few,TRBD2,TRBJ2-5,CASSQSGRLKETQYF,TGCGCCAGCAGCCAAAGCGGGAGGCTAAAAGAGACCCAGTACTTC
TRBV2,-,TRBD2,TRBJ2-1,CASSTGLAGGKNSYNEQFF,TGTGCCAGCAGTACCGGACTAGCGGGGGGCAAAAACTCCTACAATGAGCAGTTCTTC
TRBV19,-,-,TRBJ1-1,CASSPFGAGNTEAFF,TGTGCCAGTAGTCCGTTTGGGGCCGGGAACACTGAAGCTTTCTTT
TRBV7-2,once,TRBD2,TRBJ2-3,CASSLGGGPTDTQYF,TGTGCCAGCAGCTTAGGCGGGGGGCCCACAGATACGCAGTATTTT
TRBV29-1,once,-,TRBJ1-1,CSVDGTSLSEAFF,TGCAGCGTCGACGGGACATCTTTGTCTGAAGCTTTCTTT
TRBV9,-,-,TRBJ2-6,CASSPHRAGANVLTF,TGTGCCAGCAGCCCTCATAGGGCCGGGGCCAACGTCCTGACTTTC
TRBV28,few,-,TRBJ1-1,CASSFPPRGGTEAFF,TGTGCCAGCAGTTTTCCGCCCCGAGGGGGCACTGAAGCTTTCTTT
TRBV6-1,-,TRBD2,TRBJ2-1,CASSNVAGSNNEQFF,TGTGCCAGCAGCAACGTAGCGGGGTCTAACAATGAGCAGTTCTTC
TRBV30,-,-,TRBJ1-1,CAWTYSSPGNTEAFF,TGTGCCTGGACCTACTCGTCTCCGGGGAACACTGAAGCTTTCTTT
TRBV7-9,few,-,TRBJ1-2,CASSLQDNYGYTF,TGTGCCAGCAGCTTACAGGATAACTATGGCTACACCTTC
TRBV19,-,TRBD1,TRBJ1-6,CASSPQTGDIDNSPLHF,TGTGCCAGTAGTCCCCAGACAGGGGACATAGATAATTCACCCCTCCACTTT
TRBV12-5,-,TRBD2,TRBJ2-3,CASGQPLAGSTDTQYF,TGTGCTAGTGGACAACCGTTAGCGGGAAGCACAGATACGCAGTATTTT
TRBV29-1,once,-,TRBJ1-1,CSVSGTEAFF,TGCAGCGTTAGCGGCACTGAAGCTTTCTTT
TRBV2,-,TRBD2,TRBJ2-1,CASSEGEGIYNEQFF,TGTGCCAGCAGTGAAGGGGAGGGAATCTACAATGAGCAGTTCTTC
TRBV13,-,-,TRBJ2-7,CASSTGTLEEQYF,TGTGCCAGCAGCACCGGGACTTTGGAGGAGCAGTACTTC
TRBV20-1,once,-,TRBJ2-1,CSARRGSEQFF,TGCAGTGCTAGAAGGGGAAGCGAGCAGTTCTTC
TRBV30,-,-,TRBJ1-2,CAWSPPLGTNRYGYTF,TGTGCCTGGAGTCCGCCCCTGGGGACAAATCGATATGGCTACACCTTC
TRBV4-1,-,-,TRBJ1-5,CASSQGLWGQPQHF,TGCGCCAGCAGCCAAGGTCTATGGGGTCAGCCCCAGCATTTT
TRBV11-3,-,-,TRBJ2-7,CASSLPSYEQYF,TGTGCCAGCAGCCTTCCCTCCTACGAGCAGTACTTC
TRBV7-3,-,-,TRBJ2-2,CASSLTGAYTGELFF,TGTGCCAGCAGCTTAACGGGGGCTTACACCGGGGAGCTGTTTTTT
TRBV6-1,few,-,TRBJ2-7,CATRGTGGYEQYF,TGTGCCACAAGGGGGACGGGGGGCTACGAGCAGTACTTC
TRBV4-1,-,TRBD1,TRBJ2-1,CASSQVTGTGVEQFF,TGCGCCAGCAGCCAGGTTACCGGGACAGGGGTCGAGCAGTTCTTC
TRBV10-3,-,TRBD1,TRBJ1-1,CAISDGQGPEAFF,TGTGCCATCAGCGACGGACAGGGCCCTGAAGCTTTCTTT